This TCR beta chain stems from a study of T cell responses to AZD1222 COVID-19 vaccine. Worth noting for this clone: What it binds is unknown.

General study results and limits: Nearly half of spike-specific TCRs reportedly go after variant regions that carry no mutations. Spike-specific TCR breadth and depth rose after two AZD1222 doses.

The repertoire was sequenced with immunoSEQ multiplex PCR; TCRdb's copy has only in-frame clones and lacks some. The sample contains 150,000 to 250,000 clones, approximately 93% of which appear only once. Per the germline V gene, CDR1 is LGHDT and CDR2 is YNNKEL (reference sequence). Unmatched junction bases numbered 5, after V lost 4 bases and J lost 4 bases. The CDR3 consists of 16 residues. The chain carries TRBV3-1 (or the pseudogene TRBV3-2) and TRBJ2-5; 14 bases are a match to TRBD2. This material consisted of peripheral blood, taken 28 days after the second AZD1222 dose. The sequence was collected from an adult who received the AZD1222 COVID-19 vaccine. The CDR3, as DNA: TGTGCCAGCAGCCCCGGCGGGACTAGCGGGGGAGAGACCCAGTACTTC. Amino acid sequence: CASSPGGTSGGETQYF.